Sequencing of this T cell receptor (beta chain) was carried out in a study of CD4 T cells in relation to SARS-CoV-2 and coronaviruses. For the study at large: Of the patients, roughly eight were male, 4 female, two Hispanic.

Germline CDR1 GTSNPN, CDR2 SVGIG (reference sequence). V lost 0 bases to trimming and J lost 0 bases, with 14 bases between them. CDR3 size: 16 residues. Worth noting for this clone: Its antigen is not known.

Sequencing was performed with immunoSEQ multiplex PCR; in TCRdb, only in-frame clones are kept and a portion is missing. The sample shows 43,000 or so clones, 82% of them seen only once. The chain couples TRBV30 to TRBJ1-2; possibly TRBD1 for D (6 bases). The clonotype originates from an adult with COVID-19. Sequencing input: naive CD4+ T cells from PBMCs, cultured in vitro. Documented subset: naive CD4+ T cells isolated by negative enrichment. CDR3 protein: CAWSVGGAQANYGYTF. The CDR3 DNA follows: TGTGCCTGGAGTGTAGGGGGAGCCCAAGCTAACTATGGCTACACCTTC.